Below, one T cell receptor beta chain is given with its context. What it binds is unknown. The CDR3 sequence is 15 residues long. V trimming: 3 bases; J trimming: 5 bases; junction bases outside the gene matches: 8. Germline V gene sequence: CDR1 SGDLS, CDR2 YYNGEE. These data are taken from a study of T-cell memory formation after mild COVID-19. Study-level results: Cross-reactive memory appears to have joined, as suggested by some responding clones showing up in pre-infection memory. Most CD4+ clones that shrank were in CM and EM, while CD8+ ones turned up in EMRA.

From 5'RACE with constant-segment primers came TCR alpha and TCR beta cDNA libraries that carried sample barcodes and UMIs. MiXCR, run by TCRdb on the 5' RACE reads, gives a single entry per CDR3 protein. Altogether approximately 100,000 distinct CDR3 sequences are present, approximately 12% being singletons, with the ten largest covering approximately 40%. The clonotype comes from a young man who had mild COVID-19 (a few samples of this study predate the infection). Cell type and time point are not known. The chain carries TRBV9 and TRBJ2-3, with TRBD2 identical over 8 bases. Sample: PBMCs or a T cell subset sorted from them (not recorded which). CDR3 residues: CASSGYGGAQDTQYF. CDR3 DNA: TGTGCCAGCAGCGGATACGGGGGGGCCCAAGATACGCAGTATTTT.